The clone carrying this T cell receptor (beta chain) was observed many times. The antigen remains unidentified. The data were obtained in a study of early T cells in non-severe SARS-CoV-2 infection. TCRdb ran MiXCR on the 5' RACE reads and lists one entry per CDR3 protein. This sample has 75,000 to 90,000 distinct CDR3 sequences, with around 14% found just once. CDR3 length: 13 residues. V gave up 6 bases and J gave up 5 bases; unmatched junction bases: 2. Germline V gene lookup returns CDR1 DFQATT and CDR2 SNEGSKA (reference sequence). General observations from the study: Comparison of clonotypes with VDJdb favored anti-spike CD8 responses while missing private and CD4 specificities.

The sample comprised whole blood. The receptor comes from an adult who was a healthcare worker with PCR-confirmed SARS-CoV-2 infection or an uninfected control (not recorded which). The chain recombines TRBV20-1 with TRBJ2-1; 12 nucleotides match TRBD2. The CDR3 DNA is TGCAGTGCCCTAGCGGGAGGGGACAATGAGCAGTTCTTC. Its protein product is CSALAGGDNEQFF.